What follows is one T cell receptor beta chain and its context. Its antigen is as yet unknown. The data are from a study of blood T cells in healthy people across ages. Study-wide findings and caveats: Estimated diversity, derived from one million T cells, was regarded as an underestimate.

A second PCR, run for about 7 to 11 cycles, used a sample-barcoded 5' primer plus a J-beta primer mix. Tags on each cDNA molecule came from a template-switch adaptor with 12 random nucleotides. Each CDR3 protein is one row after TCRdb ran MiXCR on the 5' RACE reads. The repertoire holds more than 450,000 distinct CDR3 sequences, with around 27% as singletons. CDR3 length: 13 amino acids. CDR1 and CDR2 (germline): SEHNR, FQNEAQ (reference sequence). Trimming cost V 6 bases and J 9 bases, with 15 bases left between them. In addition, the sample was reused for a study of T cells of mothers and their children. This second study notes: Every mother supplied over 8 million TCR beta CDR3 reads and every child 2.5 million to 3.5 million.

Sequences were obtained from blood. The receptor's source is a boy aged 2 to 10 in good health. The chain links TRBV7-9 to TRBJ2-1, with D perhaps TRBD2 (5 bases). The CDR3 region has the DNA TGTGCCAGCAGATCAGCCCTGGGGAGTGAGCAGTTCTTC. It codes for CASRSALGSEQFF. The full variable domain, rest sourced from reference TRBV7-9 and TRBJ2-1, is DTGVSQNPRHKITKRGQNVTFRCDPISEHNRLYWYRQTLGQGPEFLTYFQNEAQLEKSRLLSDRFSAERPKGSFSTLEIQRTEQGDSAMYLCASRSALGSEQFFGPGTRLTVL.